This record covers a single T cell receptor beta chain. Here immunoSEQ multiplex PCR was the method, and the copy in TCRdb shows in-frame clones only, minus some. The sample records under 350,000 clones, 86% being singletons. This sample was included in a study of blood T cell repertoires in COVID-19. V was trimmed by 3 bases and J by 3 bases, leaving 13 bases between them. Per the germline V gene, CDR1 is ENHRY and CDR2 is SYGVKD. The CDR3 spans 15 residues. This receptor was taken from a woman aged 18-35 years who had recovered from COVID-19. Sequenced material: PBMCs or T cells enriched from blood (not recorded which). V gene TRBV10-3 combines with J gene TRBJ2-3; D is unclear. The CDR3 protein is CAISDGGVRTDTQYF. For the CDR3, the DNA is TGTGCCATCAGTGACGGCGGAGTGAGGACAGATACGCAGTATTTT.